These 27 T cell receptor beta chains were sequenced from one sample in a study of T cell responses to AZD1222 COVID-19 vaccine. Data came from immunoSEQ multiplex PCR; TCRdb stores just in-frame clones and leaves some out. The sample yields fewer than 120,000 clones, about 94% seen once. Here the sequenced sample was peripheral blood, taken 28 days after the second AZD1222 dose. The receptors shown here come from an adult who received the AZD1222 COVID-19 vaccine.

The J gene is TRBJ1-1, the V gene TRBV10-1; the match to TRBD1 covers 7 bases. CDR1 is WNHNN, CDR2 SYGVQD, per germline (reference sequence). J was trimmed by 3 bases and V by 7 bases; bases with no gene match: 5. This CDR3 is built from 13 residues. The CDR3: CASNARGHTEAFF. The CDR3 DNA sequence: TGCGCCAGCAATGCGAGGGGGCACACTGAAGCTTTCTTT.

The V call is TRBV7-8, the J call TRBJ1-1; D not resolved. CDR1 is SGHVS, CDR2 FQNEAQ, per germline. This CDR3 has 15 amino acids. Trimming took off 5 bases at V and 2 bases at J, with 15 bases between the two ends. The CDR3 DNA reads TGTGCCAGCAGCCGGTTTAGGGAATTTAACACTGAAGCTTTCTTT. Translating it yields CASSRFREFNTEAFF.

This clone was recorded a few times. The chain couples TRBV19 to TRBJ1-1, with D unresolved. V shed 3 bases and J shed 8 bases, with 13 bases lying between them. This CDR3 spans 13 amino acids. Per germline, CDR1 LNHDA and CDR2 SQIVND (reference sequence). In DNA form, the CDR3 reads TGTGCCAGTAGTATCTCTTGGGAGCACGAAGCTTTCTTT. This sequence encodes CASSISWEHEAFF.

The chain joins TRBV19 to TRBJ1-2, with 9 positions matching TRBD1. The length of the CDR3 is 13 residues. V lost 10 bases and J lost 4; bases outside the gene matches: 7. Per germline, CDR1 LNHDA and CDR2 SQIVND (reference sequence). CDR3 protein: CATRDRAVYGYTF. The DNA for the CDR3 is TGTGCCACCCGGGACAGGGCGGTCTATGGCTACACCTTC.

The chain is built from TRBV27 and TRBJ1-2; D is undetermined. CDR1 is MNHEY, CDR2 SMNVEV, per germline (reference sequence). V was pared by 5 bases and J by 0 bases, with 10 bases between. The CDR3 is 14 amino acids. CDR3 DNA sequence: TGTGCCAGCAGTCCCGGCATCGCTAACTATGGCTACACCTTC. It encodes CASSPGIANYGYTF.

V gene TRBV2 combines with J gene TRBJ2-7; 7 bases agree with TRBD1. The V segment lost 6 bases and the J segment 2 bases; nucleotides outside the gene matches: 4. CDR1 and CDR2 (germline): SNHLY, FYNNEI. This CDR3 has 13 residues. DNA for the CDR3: TGTGCCAGCAGCCGGGACAGTACCTACGAGCAGTACTTC. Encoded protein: CASSRDSTYEQYF.

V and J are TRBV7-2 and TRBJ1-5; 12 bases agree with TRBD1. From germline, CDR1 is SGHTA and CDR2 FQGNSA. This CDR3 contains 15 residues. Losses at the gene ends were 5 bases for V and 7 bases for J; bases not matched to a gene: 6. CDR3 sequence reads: CASSRGQGAGQPQHF. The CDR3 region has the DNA TGTGCCAGCAGCAGGGGACAGGGGGCAGGACAGCCCCAGCATTTT.

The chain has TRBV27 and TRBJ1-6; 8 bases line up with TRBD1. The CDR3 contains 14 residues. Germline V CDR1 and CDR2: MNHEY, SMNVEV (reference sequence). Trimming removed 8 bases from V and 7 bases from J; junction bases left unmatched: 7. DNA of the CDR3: TGTGCCAGCCGAAGTACAGGGGGGAATTCACCCCTCCACTTT. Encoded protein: CASRSTGGNSPLHF.

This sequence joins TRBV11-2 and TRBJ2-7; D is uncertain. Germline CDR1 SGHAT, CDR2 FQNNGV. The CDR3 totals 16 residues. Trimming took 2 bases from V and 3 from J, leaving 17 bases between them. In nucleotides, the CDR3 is TGTGCCAGCAGCTTAAGTCGTATAAGAGACCTCTACGAGCAGTACTTC. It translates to CASSLSRIRDLYEQYF.

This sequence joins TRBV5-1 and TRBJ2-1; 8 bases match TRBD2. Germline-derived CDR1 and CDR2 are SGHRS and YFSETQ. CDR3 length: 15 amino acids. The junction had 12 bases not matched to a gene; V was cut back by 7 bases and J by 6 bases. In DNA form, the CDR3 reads TGCGCCAGCCTCCCCACAGGCGGGGGGCGCAATGAGCAGTTCTTC. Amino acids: CASLPTGGGRNEQFF.

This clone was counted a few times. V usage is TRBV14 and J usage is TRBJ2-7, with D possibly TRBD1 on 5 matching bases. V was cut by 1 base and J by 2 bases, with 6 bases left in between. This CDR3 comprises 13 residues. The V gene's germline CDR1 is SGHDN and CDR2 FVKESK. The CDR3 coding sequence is TGTGCCAGCAGCCAAGTCAGGGCCTACGAGCAGTACTTC. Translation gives CASSQVRAYEQYF.

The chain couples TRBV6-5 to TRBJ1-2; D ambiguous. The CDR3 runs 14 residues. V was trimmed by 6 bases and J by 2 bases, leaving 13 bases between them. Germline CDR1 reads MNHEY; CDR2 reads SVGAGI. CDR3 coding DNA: TGTGCCAGCAGCCCCAGGACTAAAAACTATGGCTACACCTTC. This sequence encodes CASSPRTKNYGYTF.

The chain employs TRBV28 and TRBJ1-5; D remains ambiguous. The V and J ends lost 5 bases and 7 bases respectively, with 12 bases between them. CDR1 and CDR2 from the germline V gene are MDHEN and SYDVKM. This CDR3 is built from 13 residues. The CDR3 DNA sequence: TGTGCCAGCAGTCGCCTAAGGAACCAGCCCCAGCATTTT. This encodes CASSRLRNQPQHF.

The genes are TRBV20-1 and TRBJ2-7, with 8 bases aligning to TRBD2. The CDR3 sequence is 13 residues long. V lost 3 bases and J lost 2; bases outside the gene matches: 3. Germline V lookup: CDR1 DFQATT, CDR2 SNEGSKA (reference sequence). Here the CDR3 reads CSASDGGAYEQYF. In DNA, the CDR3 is TGCAGTGCTAGTGACGGGGGGGCCTACGAGCAGTACTTC.

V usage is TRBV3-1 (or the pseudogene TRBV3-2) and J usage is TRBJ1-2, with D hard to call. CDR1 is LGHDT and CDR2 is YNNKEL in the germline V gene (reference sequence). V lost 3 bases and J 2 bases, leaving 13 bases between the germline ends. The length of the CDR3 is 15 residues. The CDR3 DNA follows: TGTGCCAGCAGCCACCCGGGCACTCCCAACTATGGCTACACCTTC. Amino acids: CASSHPGTPNYGYTF.

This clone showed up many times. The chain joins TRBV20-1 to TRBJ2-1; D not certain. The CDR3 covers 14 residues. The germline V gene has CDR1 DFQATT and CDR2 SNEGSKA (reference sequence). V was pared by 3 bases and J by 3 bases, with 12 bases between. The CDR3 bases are TGCAGTGCTAGTCGGCCCGGCCTCTACAATGAGCAGTTCTTC. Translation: CSASRPGLYNEQFF.

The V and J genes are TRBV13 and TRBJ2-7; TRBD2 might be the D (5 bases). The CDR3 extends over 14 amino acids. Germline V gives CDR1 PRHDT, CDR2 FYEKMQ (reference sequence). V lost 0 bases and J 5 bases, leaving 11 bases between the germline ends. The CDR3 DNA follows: TGTGCCAGCAGCTTAGGTGGGAGCGACCACGAGCAGTACTTC. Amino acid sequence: CASSLGGSDHEQYF.

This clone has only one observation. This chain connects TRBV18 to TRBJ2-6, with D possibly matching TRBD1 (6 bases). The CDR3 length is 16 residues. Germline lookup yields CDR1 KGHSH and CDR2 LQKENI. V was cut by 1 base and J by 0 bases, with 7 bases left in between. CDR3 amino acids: CASSPRTASGANVLTF. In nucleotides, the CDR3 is TGTGCCAGCTCACCACGGACAGCCTCTGGGGCCAACGTCCTGACTTTC. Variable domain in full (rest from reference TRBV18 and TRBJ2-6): NAGVMQNPRHLVRRRGQEARLRCSPMKGHSHVYWYRQLPEEGLKFMVYLQKENIIDESGMPKERFSAEFPKEGPSILRIQQVVRGDSAAYFCASSPRTASGANVLTFGAGSRLTVL.

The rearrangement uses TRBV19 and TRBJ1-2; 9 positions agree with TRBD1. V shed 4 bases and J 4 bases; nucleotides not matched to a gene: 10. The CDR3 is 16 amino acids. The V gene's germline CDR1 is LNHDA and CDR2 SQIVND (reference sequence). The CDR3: CASSTLGRGQGYGYTF. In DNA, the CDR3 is TGTGCCAGTAGTACCCTCGGGCGGGGACAGGGCTATGGCTACACCTTC.

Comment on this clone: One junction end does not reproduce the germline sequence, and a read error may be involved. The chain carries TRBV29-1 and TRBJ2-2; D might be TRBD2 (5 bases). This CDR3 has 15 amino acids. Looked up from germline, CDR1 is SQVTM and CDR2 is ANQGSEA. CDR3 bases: TGCAGCATTGAGGGCGAGGGTATTAACACCGGGGAGCTGTTTTTT. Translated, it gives CSIEGEGINTGELFF.

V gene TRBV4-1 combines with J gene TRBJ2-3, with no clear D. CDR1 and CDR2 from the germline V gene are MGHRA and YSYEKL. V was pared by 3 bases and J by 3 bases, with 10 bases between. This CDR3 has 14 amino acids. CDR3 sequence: CASSQAYGTDTQYF. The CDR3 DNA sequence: TGCGCCAGCAGCCAGGCTTACGGGACAGATACGCAGTATTTT.

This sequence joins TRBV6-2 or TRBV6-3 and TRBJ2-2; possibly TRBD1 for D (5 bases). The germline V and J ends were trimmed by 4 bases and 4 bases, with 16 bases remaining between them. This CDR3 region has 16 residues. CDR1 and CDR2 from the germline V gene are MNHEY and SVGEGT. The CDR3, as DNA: TGTGCCAGCAGTTCCGCCGACAGTACTACCACCGGGGAGCTGTTTTTT. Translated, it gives CASSSADSTTTGELFF.

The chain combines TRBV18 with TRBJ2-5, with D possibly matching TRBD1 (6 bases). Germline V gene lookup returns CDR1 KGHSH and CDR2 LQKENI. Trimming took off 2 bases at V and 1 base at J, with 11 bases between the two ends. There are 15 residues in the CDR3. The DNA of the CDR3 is TGTGCCAGCTCACCAGGGATGGGGGCCCAAGAGACCCAGTACTTC. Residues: CASSPGMGAQETQYF.

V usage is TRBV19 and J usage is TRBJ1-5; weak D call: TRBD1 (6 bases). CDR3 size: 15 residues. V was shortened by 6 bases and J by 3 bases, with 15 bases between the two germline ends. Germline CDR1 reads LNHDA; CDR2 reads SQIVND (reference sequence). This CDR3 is CASRTGKVSNQPQHF. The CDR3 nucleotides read TGTGCCAGTAGAACAGGGAAGGTGTCCAATCAGCCCCAGCATTTT.

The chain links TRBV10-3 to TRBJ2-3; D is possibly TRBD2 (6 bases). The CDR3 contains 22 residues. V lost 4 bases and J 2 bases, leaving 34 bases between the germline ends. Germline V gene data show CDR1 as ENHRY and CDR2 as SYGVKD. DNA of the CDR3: TGTGCCATCAGTGGGGATAAGGGCCGGGACTCCCCGCCCGACAGCCACACAGATACGCAGTATTTT. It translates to CAISGDKGRDSPPDSHTDTQYF.

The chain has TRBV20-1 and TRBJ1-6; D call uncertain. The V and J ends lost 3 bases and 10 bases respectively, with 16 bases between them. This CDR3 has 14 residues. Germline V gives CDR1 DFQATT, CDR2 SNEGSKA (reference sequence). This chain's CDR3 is CSASFLPTNSPLHF. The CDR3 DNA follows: TGCAGTGCTAGTTTCCTTCCAACTAACTCACCCCTCCACTTT.

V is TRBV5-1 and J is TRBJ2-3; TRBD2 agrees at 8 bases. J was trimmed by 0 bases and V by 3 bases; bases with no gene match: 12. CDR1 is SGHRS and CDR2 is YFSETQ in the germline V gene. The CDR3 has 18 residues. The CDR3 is CASSWTSRIAGSTDTQYF. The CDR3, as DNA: TGCGCCAGCAGCTGGACCTCTCGGATAGCGGGAAGCACAGATACGCAGTATTTT. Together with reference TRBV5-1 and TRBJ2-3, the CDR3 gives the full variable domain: KAGVTQTPRYLIKTRGQQVTLSCSPISGHRSVSWYQQTPGQGLQFLFEYFSETQRNKGNFPGRFSGRQFSNSRSEMNVSTLELGDSALYLCASSWTSRIAGSTDTQYFGPGTRLTVL.